The 27 T cell receptor beta chains listed next were all sequenced from one sample in a study of cytomegalovirus exposure and HLA in healthy donors. Primers for the PCR totalled 60 Vbeta and 13 Jbeta. Assay: immunoSEQ multiplex PCR; the TCRdb copy retains only in-frame clones and omits some. The sample lists more than 150,000 clones; around 80% were seen once. Sequenced material: PBMCs. These TCRs come from a man between 18 and 35 years old in good health and CMV-seronegative.

V gene TRBV11-1 combines with J gene TRBJ2-1; 7 nucleotides line up with TRBD2. The CDR3 spans 15 residues. The germline gives CDR1 SGHAT, CDR2 FQDESV (reference sequence). V gave up 3 bases and J gave up 4 bases; unmatched junction bases: 6. CDR3 region: CASSFGASGYNEQFF. For the CDR3, the DNA is TGTGCCAGCAGCTTTGGGGCTAGCGGATACAATGAGCAGTTCTTC.

The V gene is TRBV6-6, the J gene TRBJ2-7; 9 nucleotides align to TRBD2. The germline gives CDR1 MNHNY, CDR2 SVGAGI (reference sequence). This CDR3 spans 14 amino acids. The ends lost 6 bases at V and 0 bases at J; junction bases unmatched: 3. The CDR3, as DNA: TGTGCCAGCAGCGTTAGCGGGAGCTCCTACGAGCAGTACTTC. It translates to CASSVSGSSYEQYF.

This clone was picked up a small number of times. The rearrangement joins TRBV5-1 to TRBJ2-3, with D tentatively TRBD2 (7 bases). Trimming removed 1 base at V and 0 bases at J, with 9 bases between. This CDR3 contains 15 residues. Germline V lookup: CDR1 SGHRS, CDR2 YFSETQ. The CDR3 is CASSLSGTSTDTQYF. The CDR3 DNA is TGCGCCAGCAGCTTGAGCGGGACAAGCACAGATACGCAGTATTTT. Using reference TRBV5-1 and TRBJ2-3 for the parts outside the CDR3, the full variable domain is KAGVTQTPRYLIKTRGQQVTLSCSPISGHRSVSWYQQTPGQGLQFLFEYFSETQRNKGNFPGRFSGRQFSNSRSEMNVSTLELGDSALYLCASSLSGTSTDTQYFGPGTRLTVL.

In its sample, this clone was seen a few times. J is TRBJ1-1 and V is TRBV19; maybe TRBD1 (6 bases). Looked up from germline, CDR1 is LNHDA and CDR2 is SQIVND (reference sequence). V lost 7 bases and J 0 bases, leaving 24 bases between the germline ends. This CDR3 contains 18 residues. CDR3 protein: CASTLRGGYRVLNTEAFF. Written as DNA, the CDR3 is TGTGCCAGTACCCTGAGGGGGGGATACAGAGTCCTGAACACTGAAGCTTTCTTT.

This clone was found once. CDR3 nucleotides: TGTGCCAGCAGTTACTTTGGCGGACAAGAGACCCAGTACTTC. This encodes CASSYFGGQETQYF. The rearrangement joins TRBV6-5 to TRBJ2-5; D is undetermined. CDR1 MNHEY and CDR2 SVGAGI come from the germline V gene. This CDR3 comprises 14 residues. Trimming took 1 base from V and 2 from J, leaving 8 bases between them.

V gene TRBV12-2 combines with J gene TRBJ2-4; TRBD2 is the table's D call, not checked against the DNA. TRBV12-2 is assigned pseudogene status. This CDR3 has 18 residues. CDR3 coding DNA: TGTGCAAGTCGCCACCGGCCGGGACTCCTAATAGCCAAAAACATTCAGTACTTC. Amino acid sequence: CASRHRPGLLIAKNIQYF.

The rearrangement links TRBV5-4 to TRBJ2-1; D possibly corresponds to TRBD1 (6 bases). V was pared by 4 bases and J by 6 bases, with 14 bases between. Germline V lookup: CDR1 SGHNT, CDR2 YYREEE (reference sequence). This CDR3 contains 14 residues. CDR3 bases: TGTGCCAGCAGCCCGCCCGGACAGCTCAATGAGCAGTTCTTC. Encoded protein: CASSPPGQLNEQFF.

The J gene is TRBJ2-7, the V gene TRBV4-1, with 8 bases fitting TRBD1. In germline, CDR1 is MGHRA, CDR2 YSYEKL. This CDR3 has 15 residues. The V gene end was trimmed by 1 base and the J gene end by 4 bases; junction bases not matched to a gene: 6. The CDR3 spells CASSQGRQGTYEQYF. In nucleotides, the CDR3 is TGCGCCAGCAGCCAAGGTCGACAGGGGACATACGAGCAGTACTTC.

The chain recombines TRBV7-3 with TRBJ2-5; D might be TRBD1 (5 bases). The J call may be wrong; the DNA end is better matched by TRBJ2-7. From germline, CDR1 is SGHTA and CDR2 FQGTGA. This CDR3 is 14 amino acids long. The CDR3 is CASSLRAGNYEQYF. The CDR3 nucleotides read TGTGCCAGCAGCTTAAGGGCAGGGAACTACGAGCAGTACTTC.

In its sample, this clone was seen once. The rearrangement links TRBV30 to TRBJ1-6; TRBD1 might be the D (5 bases). The CDR3 spans 14 residues. The germline CDR1 and CDR2 sequences are GTSNPN and SVGIG (reference sequence). V was clipped by 2 bases and J by 3 bases, with 8 bases between them. Written as DNA, the CDR3 is TGTGCCTGGAGTAACAGGATCTATAATTCACCCCTCCACTTT. As protein: CAWSNRIYNSPLHF.

V is TRBV5-1 and J is TRBJ1-1; 7 bases are shared with TRBD1. J lost 4 bases, V lost 7 bases, and 10 bases had no gene match. The CDR3 length is 14 residues. Germline lookup yields CDR1 SGHRS and CDR2 YFSETQ. The CDR3 loop reads CASCPQGPPTEAFF. In DNA form, the CDR3 reads TGCGCCAGCTGCCCACAGGGGCCCCCCACTGAAGCTTTCTTT. Variable domain in full (rest from reference TRBV5-1 and TRBJ1-1): KAGVTQTPRYLIKTRGQQVTLSCSPISGHRSVSWYQQTPGQGLQFLFEYFSETQRNKGNFPGRFSGRQFSNSRSEMNVSTLELGDSALYLCASCPQGPPTEAFFGQGTRLTVV.

The gene calls are TRBV13 and TRBJ2-7; either TRBD1 or TRBD2 may supply D (10 bases each). The germline CDR1 and CDR2 sequences are PRHDT and FYEKMQ (reference sequence). The V gene lost 3 bases and the J gene lost 4 bases, with 25 bases spanning the gap. CDR3 length: 18 amino acids. CDR3 sequence reads: CASSFRGQGPSGRYEQYF. DNA of the CDR3: TGTGCCAGCAGCTTTAGGGGACAGGGGCCTAGCGGGAGATACGAGCAGTACTTC.

V and J are TRBV6-5 and TRBJ1-2, with unresolved D. The V gene's germline CDR1 is MNHEY and CDR2 SVGAGI. The CDR3 loop spans 11 amino acids. V was trimmed by 11 bases and J by 1 base, leaving 8 bases between them. This CDR3 reads CASGVNYGYTF. For the CDR3, the DNA is TGTGCCTCCGGGGTTAACTATGGCTACACCTTC.

The V call is TRBV29-1, the J call TRBJ2-3, with TRBD2 matching over 13 bases. CDR1 is SQVTM and CDR2 is ANQGSEA in the germline V gene. The CDR3 has 15 residues. V trimming: 7 bases; J trimming: 10 bases; junction bases outside the gene matches: 14. CDR3 in DNA: TGCAGCGGTTATTCGACTAGCGGGGGGTGGGGTGCGCAGTATTTT. This sequence encodes CSGYSTSGGWGAQYF.

The J gene is TRBJ2-3, the V gene TRBV7-3, with a possible D match to TRBD2 (6 bases). Trimming took 5 bases from V and 10 from J, leaving 16 bases between them. The germline CDR1 and CDR2 sequences are SGHTA and FQGTGA. The CDR3 is 13 residues long. The CDR3 bases are TGTGCCAGCAGCCTGGATCTATGGGGGGCGCAGTATTTT. Its protein is CASSLDLWGAQYF.

The gene calls are TRBV4-1 and TRBJ2-1, with 12 nucleotides matching TRBD2. The V segment lost 0 bases and the J segment 6 bases; nucleotides outside the gene matches: 6. The CDR3 extends over 17 amino acids. CDR1 MGHRA and CDR2 YSYEKL come from the germline V gene. The CDR3 DNA is TGCGCCAGCAGCCAAGAGCCTAGCGGGAGGGGAGGCAATGAGCAGTTCTTC. Translation: CASSQEPSGRGGNEQFF.

This clone was observed a single time. This chain joins TRBV5-8 and TRBJ1-5; D is unresolved. The CDR3 is 15 amino acids. Trimming took off 1 base at V and 3 bases at J, with 11 bases between the two ends. Germline assignment: CDR1 SGHTS and CDR2 YDEGEE. The CDR3 DNA reads TGTGCCAGCAGCTTGCGCGGGGTTTTCAATCAGCCCCAGCATTTT. Protein sequence: CASSLRGVFNQPQHF.

The rearrangement joins TRBV18 to TRBJ1-5, with D hard to call. Germline loops: CDR1 KGHSH, CDR2 LQKENI. CDR3 length equals 15 residues. Trimming cost V 5 bases and J 0 bases, with 11 bases left between them. The CDR3 nucleotides are TGTGCCAGCTCATTGGGCGGGGTTAGCAATCAGCCCCAGCATTTT. It codes for CASSLGGVSNQPQHF.

This clone has just one count. V is TRBV2 and J is TRBJ2-3; 9 bases are a match to TRBD2. The junction had 6 bases not matched to a gene; V was cut back by 5 bases and J by 0 bases. This CDR3 comprises 16 residues. Looked up from germline, CDR1 is SNHLY and CDR2 is FYNNEI. CDR3 nucleotide sequence: TGTGCCAGCAGTCGCAGACTAGCGGTTAGCACAGATACGCAGTATTTT. This encodes CASSRRLAVSTDTQYF.

This clone was counted a few times. The chain carries TRBV28 and TRBJ1-3, with 7 bases matching TRBD1. Germline V gene sequence: CDR1 MDHEN, CDR2 SYDVKM. J lost 4 bases, V lost 5 bases, and 5 bases had no gene match. The CDR3 totals 14 residues. CDR3 nucleotide sequence: TGTGCCAGCAGTCCAGGGGGTACCGGAAACACCATATATTTT. It encodes CASSPGGTGNTIYF.

The chain is built from TRBV19 and TRBJ2-3; 7 bases are shared with TRBD1. V dropped 5 bases and J dropped 2; count of bases not matched to a gene: 4. Germline CDR1 LNHDA, CDR2 SQIVND (reference sequence). This CDR3 region has 14 residues. CDR3 residues: CASSPGGYTDTQYF. The CDR3 bases are TGTGCCAGTAGTCCAGGGGGATACACAGATACGCAGTATTTT. Combining the CDR3 with reference TRBV19 and TRBJ2-3 gives the whole variable domain DGGITQSPKYLFRKEGQNVTLSCEQNLNHDAMYWYRQDPGQGLRLIYYSQIVNDFQKGDIAEGYSVSREKKESFPLTVTSAQKNPTAFYLCASSPGGYTDTQYFGPGTRLTVL.

V and J are TRBV5-1 and TRBJ2-7, with 9 bases fitting TRBD2. V gave up 0 bases and J gave up 2 bases; unmatched junction bases: 15. CDR3 length: 19 amino acids. CDR1 and CDR2 from the germline V gene are SGHRS and YFSETQ. The CDR3 spells CASSLEGVRASGIAYEQYF. CDR3 nucleotides: TGCGCCAGCAGCTTGGAGGGGGTTAGGGCTAGCGGGATCGCCTACGAGCAGTACTTC.

The V gene is TRBV30, the J gene TRBJ1-5; 9 bases align to TRBD1. The CDR3 is 19 amino acids. V was clipped by 0 bases and J by 1 base; unmatched bases: 13. Looked up from germline, CDR1 is GTSNPN and CDR2 is SVGIG (reference sequence). The CDR3 region is CAWSVFRTGATFSNQPQHF. For the CDR3, the DNA is TGTGCCTGGAGTGTATTCAGGACAGGGGCTACATTCAGCAATCAGCCCCAGCATTTT.

The chain recombines TRBV4-1 with TRBJ2-7; 9 nucleotides line up with TRBD1. Germline V gene sequence: CDR1 MGHRA, CDR2 YSYEKL. Trimming removed 2 bases from V and 4 bases from J; junction bases left unmatched: 6. This CDR3 contains 15 residues. CDR3 loop: CASSQTPGTGYEQYF. DNA for the CDR3: TGCGCCAGCAGCCAAACCCCCGGGACAGGGTACGAGCAGTACTTC.

The chain employs TRBV9 and TRBJ2-1, with TRBD2 identical over 10 bases. Unmatched junction bases numbered 4, after V lost 0 bases and J lost 7 bases. CDR3 length: 15 amino acids. CDR1 SGDLS and CDR2 YYNGEE come from the germline V gene. For the CDR3, the DNA is TGTGCCAGCAGCGTAGAAGCGACTAGCGGGAATGAGCAGTTCTTC. It codes for CASSVEATSGNEQFF.

The rearrangement uses TRBV28 and TRBJ2-7, with D tentatively TRBD2 (6 bases). V lost 4 bases and J lost 5, with 24 bases in between. The germline V gene has CDR1 MDHEN and CDR2 SYDVKM. This CDR3 spans 17 amino acids. CDR3 protein: CASSSYTRGSSRHEQYF. In DNA, the CDR3 is TGTGCCAGCAGTTCCTATACCCGGGGGAGCAGTCGACACGAGCAGTACTTC. Full variable domain (outside the CDR3, taken from reference TRBV28 and TRBJ2-7): DVKVTQSSRYLVKRTGEKVFLECVQDMDHENMFWYRQDPGLGLRLIYFSYDVKMKEKGDIPEGYSVSREKKERFSLILESASTNQTSMYLCASSSYTRGSSRHEQYFGPGTRLTVT.

Note on this clone: Compared with germline, one end of the junction differs, possibly owing to a read error. The chain has TRBV7-8 and TRBJ2-7; TRBD1 might be the D (6 bases). Germline values: CDR1 SGHVS, CDR2 FQNEAQ. This CDR3 is built from 14 residues. CDR3 sequence: CASSSRTVPYGQYF. CDR3 coding DNA: TGTGCCAGCAGCTCGCGGACAGTTCCCTACGGGCAGTACTTC.